The clone carrying this T cell receptor beta chain has just one count. V lost 9 bases to trimming and J lost 0 bases; unmatched junction nucleotides: 17. From germline, CDR1 is KGHDR and CDR2 SFDVKD. The CDR3 totals 19 residues. These data are taken from a study of blood T cell repertoires in COVID-19. The overall study: Some COVID-19 samples were acute and others convalescent; all came from the United States, Italy and Spain. PBMCs, B-cell-depleted T cells, or T cells provided the cDNA or gDNA that made up the material.

Libraries were prepared by immunoSEQ multiplex PCR; TCRdb keeps only in-frame clonotypes and omits some of them. This sample has some 300,000 clones, with just under 90% found just once. Seattle patients were enrolled during active infection and followed longitudinally. The source material was peripheral blood. The chain couples TRBV24-1 to TRBJ2-3, with 10 bases aligning to TRBD2. This sequence originates from a woman aged 50 to 65 with COVID-19, enrolled during active disease. The CDR3, as DNA: TGTGCCACCTACTTACCTGGACTAGCGGAGAAAAATAGCACAGATACGCAGTATTTT. Translation gives CATYLPGLAEKNSTDTQYF.